The 14 T cell receptor beta chains reported below all come from one sample, sequenced in a study of cytomegalovirus exposure and HLA in healthy donors. Primers: 60 Vbeta forward and 13 Jbeta reverse. The assay was immunoSEQ multiplex PCR, and TCRdb's table has in-frame clones only and misses some. The sample lists roughly 130,000 clones; 8.5% to 10% were seen once. What was sequenced was PBMCs. The receptors shown here come from a man between 40 and 49 years old in good health and CMV-seronegative.

This clone was seen a few times. V usage is TRBV25-1 and J usage is TRBJ1-1, with TRBD1 matching over 8 bases. The CDR3 is 13 residues long. The ends lost 6 bases at V and 6 bases at J; junction bases unmatched: 6. In germline, CDR1 is MGHDK, CDR2 SYGVNS. CDR3 loop: CASRDRAQAEAFF. The CDR3 DNA follows: TGTGCCAGCAGGGACAGGGCGCAGGCTGAAGCTTTCTTT.

The rearrangement uses TRBV2 and TRBJ2-1; 14 nucleotides agree with TRBD2. CDR3 length equals 19 residues. V dropped 2 bases and J dropped 0; count of bases not matched to a gene: 6. The V gene's germline CDR1 is SNHLY and CDR2 FYNNEI. The CDR3 nucleotides are TGTGCCAGCAGTGAATGGGGGACTAGCGGGGGTAGCTCCTACAATGAGCAGTTCTTC. Its protein is CASSEWGTSGGSSYNEQFF.

There are a few counts of this clone. V usage is TRBV7-2 and J usage is TRBJ2-3; D remains unclear. The length of the CDR3 is 14 residues. V was pared by 3 bases and J by 2 bases, with 9 bases between. Germline loops: CDR1 SGHTA, CDR2 FQGNSA. CDR3 region: CASSFLSPTDTQYF. The CDR3 DNA follows: TGTGCCAGCAGCTTCCTATCCCCCACAGATACGCAGTATTTT. Full variable domain (outside the CDR3, taken from reference TRBV7-2 and TRBJ2-3): GAGVSQSPSNKVTEKGKDVELRCDPISGHTALYWYRQSLGQGLEFLIYFQGNSAPDKSGLPSDRFSAERTGGSVSTLTIQRTQQEDSAVYLCASSFLSPTDTQYFGPGTRLTVL.

This clone has only a few counts. An end of the junction does not agree with germline; a read error may underlie this. This chain connects TRBV7-9 to TRBJ1-2; D possibly corresponds to TRBD1 (5 bases). The CDR3 runs 13 residues. CDR1 SEHNR and CDR2 FQNEAQ come from the germline V gene (reference sequence). The CDR3 bases are TGTGCCAGCACTAATCAGGGAAACTTTGGCTACACCTTC. It is translated as CASTNQGNFGYTF.

V usage is TRBV27 and J usage is TRBJ1-2; TRBD1 matches at 8 bases. Losses at the gene ends were 3 bases for V and 7 bases for J; bases not matched to a gene: 7. This CDR3 spans 14 amino acids. The V gene's germline CDR1 is MNHEY and CDR2 SMNVEV (reference sequence). CDR3 sequence: CASSFGTGDGGYTF. DNA of the CDR3: TGTGCCAGCAGTTTCGGGACAGGCGACGGTGGCTACACCTTC.

J is TRBJ2-3 and V is TRBV4-1; 8 nucleotides line up with TRBD1. The V gene end was trimmed by 0 bases and the J gene end by 0 bases; junction bases not matched to a gene: 2. Germline CDR1 reads MGHRA; CDR2 reads YSYEKL. The CDR3 spans 16 residues. CDR3 residues: CASSQDHRGSTDTQYF. The CDR3, as DNA: TGCGCCAGCAGCCAAGACCACAGGGGGAGCACAGATACGCAGTATTTT.

The V and J genes are TRBV13 and TRBJ2-1; weak D call: TRBD2 (7 bases). The CDR3 runs to 16 residues. CDR1 and CDR2 from the germline V gene are PRHDT and FYEKMQ (reference sequence). The V gene lost 5 bases and the J gene lost 1 base, with 15 bases spanning the gap. CDR3 sequence (DNA): TGTGCCAGCAGCGGGGGGGGGCTGAGATCCTACAATGAGCAGTTCTTC. It yields the protein CASSGGGLRSYNEQFF.

The chain employs TRBV9 and TRBJ2-1, with a possible D match to TRBD2 (6 bases). This CDR3 is 14 amino acids long. Germline assignment: CDR1 SGDLS and CDR2 YYNGEE. V lost 3 bases and J lost 5, with 12 bases in between. CDR3 in amino acids: CASSAWGENNEQFF. The CDR3 DNA reads TGTGCCAGCAGCGCCTGGGGGGAGAACAATGAGCAGTTCTTC. The whole variable domain, filled in from reference TRBV9 and TRBJ2-1, reads DSGVTQTPKHLITATGQRVTLRCSPRSGDLSVYWYQQSLDQGLQFLIQYYNGEERAKGNILERFSAQQFPDLHSELNLSSLELGDSALYFCASSAWGENNEQFFGPGTRLTVL.

The chain carries TRBV7-8 and TRBJ2-7; TRBD2 is a possible D gene (5 bases). Germline V CDR1 and CDR2: SGHVS, FQNEAQ. V gave up 4 bases and J gave up 7 bases, with 8 bases separating them. This CDR3 spans 11 amino acids. The CDR3 DNA is TGTGCCAGCAGCTGGGGAGAGGAGCAGTACTTC. Amino acids: CASSWGEEQYF.

The chain carries TRBV6-1 and TRBJ1-1; D may be TRBD1 (6 bases). The V and J ends lost 8 bases and 3 bases respectively, with 16 bases between them. The CDR3 is 14 amino acids. Germline V gene lookup returns CDR1 MNHNS and CDR2 SASEGT. The CDR3 is CASAKGGFYTEAFF. In DNA form, the CDR3 reads TGTGCCAGCGCCAAGGGGGGGTTTTACACTGAAGCTTTCTTT.

This clone was recorded only once. V usage is TRBV11-2 and J usage is TRBJ2-6; the D gene is possibly TRBD1 (6 bases). The CDR3 extends over 15 amino acids. V was clipped by 8 bases and J by 4 bases, with 15 bases between them. Germline-derived CDR1 and CDR2 are SGHAT and FQNNGV. Written as DNA, the CDR3 is TGTGCCAGCGGGATAACAGGGTCCGGGGCCAACGTCCTGACTTTC. Amino acid sequence: CASGITGSGANVLTF.

The gene calls are TRBV11-1 and TRBJ2-1, with D hard to call. This CDR3 spans 13 amino acids. Deletions cut 2 bases from V and 4 bases from J, with 6 bases between. Germline V gene lookup returns CDR1 SGHAT and CDR2 FQDESV (reference sequence). Here the CDR3 DNA reads TGTGCCAGCAGCTTAAACAGTTACAATGAGCAGTTCTTC. Translation: CASSLNSYNEQFF.

The CDR3 sequence is CASSPGGSSYNSPLHF. CDR3 nucleotide sequence: TGTGCCAGCAGCCCCGGGGGGAGCTCCTATAATTCACCCCTCCACTTT. The J gene is TRBJ1-6, the V gene TRBV11-2, with D tentatively TRBD1 (5 bases). The CDR3 is made up of 16 amino acids. Germline-derived CDR1 and CDR2 are SGHAT and FQNNGV. V gave up 5 bases and J gave up 0 bases, with 11 bases separating them.

This clone turned up a few times. This sequence joins TRBV7-2 and TRBJ2-1, with 7 bases that match TRBD2. The V segment lost 5 bases and the J segment 9 bases; nucleotides outside the gene matches: 16. From germline, CDR1 is SGHTA and CDR2 FQGNSA. This CDR3 spans 16 amino acids. The CDR3 DNA reads as TGTGCCAGCAGCCTACGACTAGCCCTCTCCGGGGGTGAGCAGTTCTTC. It specifies CASSLRLALSGGEQFF.